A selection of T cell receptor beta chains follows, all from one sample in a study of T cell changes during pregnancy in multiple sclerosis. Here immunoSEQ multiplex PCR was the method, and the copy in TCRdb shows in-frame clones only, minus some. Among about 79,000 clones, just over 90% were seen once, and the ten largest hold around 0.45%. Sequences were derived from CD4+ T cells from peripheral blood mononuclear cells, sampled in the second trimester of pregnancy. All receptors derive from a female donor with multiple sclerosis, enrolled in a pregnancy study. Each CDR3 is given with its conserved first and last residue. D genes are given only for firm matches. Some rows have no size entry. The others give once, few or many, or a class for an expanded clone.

CDR3aa: CASSERGRAETQYF
CDR3nt: TGTGCCAGCAGTGAACGGGGTCGGGCGGAGACCCAGTACTTC
v_gene: TRBV2
abundance: -
j_gene: TRBJ2-5
d_gene: -

CDR3aa: CASSNGQGAYEQYF
CDR3nt: TGCGCCAGCAGCAACGGACAGGGGGCCTACGAGCAGTACTTC
v_gene: TRBV5-1
abundance: once
j_gene: TRBJ2-7
d_gene: TRBD1

CDR3aa: CATSGLGAGPGETQYF
CDR3nt: TGTGCCACCAGCGGACTAGGGGCGGGGCCAGGGGAGACCCAGTACTTC
v_gene: TRBV15
abundance: -
j_gene: TRBJ2-5
d_gene: TRBD2

CDR3aa: CASSYSRQSNSPLHF
CDR3nt: TGTGCCAGCAGTTACTCGAGACAAAGTAATTCACCCCTCCACTTT
v_gene: TRBV6-5
abundance: few
j_gene: TRBJ1-6
d_gene: -

CDR3aa: CASSSEYGYTF
CDR3nt: TGCGCCAGCAGCTCAGAATATGGCTACACCTTC
v_gene: TRBV5-1
abundance: -
j_gene: TRBJ1-2
d_gene: -

CDR3aa: CASSGAGQGSEAFF
CDR3nt: TGTGCCAGCAGTGGGGCGGGACAGGGATCTGAAGCTTTCTTT
v_gene: TRBV28
abundance: once
j_gene: TRBJ1-1
d_gene: TRBD1

CDR3aa: CASSTPGQAYEQYF
CDR3nt: TGTGCCAGCAGCACTCCGGGACAGGCCTACGAGCAGTACTTC
v_gene: TRBV28
abundance: -
j_gene: TRBJ2-7
d_gene: TRBD1

CDR3aa: CASSLGPGQGAKNSPLHF
CDR3nt: TGTGCCAGCAGTTTGGGTCCGGGACAGGGGGCTAAAAATTCACCCCTCCACTTT
v_gene: TRBV28
abundance: once
j_gene: TRBJ1-6
d_gene: TRBD1

CDR3aa: CASSLLGVTNYGYTF
CDR3nt: TGTGCCAGCAGTCTCTTAGGGGTTACTAACTATGGCTACACCTTC
v_gene: TRBV28
abundance: -
j_gene: TRBJ1-2
d_gene: -

CDR3aa: CASSQEQRASYTF
CDR3nt: TGCGCCAGCAGCCAAGAGCAGAGGGCAAGCTACACCTTC
v_gene: TRBV4-3
abundance: -
j_gene: TRBJ1-2
d_gene: -

CDR3aa: CASSLASPPGGPASTDTQYF
CDR3nt: TGTGCCAGCAGCTTAGCCTCCCCCCCAGGGGGTCCAGCTAGCACAGATACGCAGTATTTT
v_gene: TRBV7-2
abundance: -
j_gene: TRBJ2-3
d_gene: TRBD1

CDR3aa: CSARQGGSRFF
CDR3nt: TGCAGTGCTAGACAGGGAGGGTCGCGGTTCTTC
v_gene: TRBV20-1
abundance: -
j_gene: TRBJ2-1
d_gene: TRBD2

CDR3aa: CASSYPGQHEKLFF
CDR3nt: TGTGCCAGCAGTTATCCAGGGCAGCATGAAAAACTGTTTTTT
v_gene: TRBV6-6
abundance: -
j_gene: TRBJ1-4
d_gene: -

CDR3aa: CASSEGTGYNEKLFF
CDR3nt: TGTGCCAGCAGCGAAGGGACAGGGTATAATGAAAAACTGTTTTTT
v_gene: TRBV9
abundance: -
j_gene: TRBJ1-4
d_gene: TRBD1

CDR3aa: CASSYRGGISGNEQFF
CDR3nt: TGTGCCAGCAGTTACAGGGGCGGGATCTCGGGGAATGAGCAGTTCTTC
v_gene: TRBV6-5
abundance: -
j_gene: TRBJ2-1
d_gene: -

CDR3aa: CASSFYSGNTIYF
CDR3nt: TGTGCCAGCAGTTTCTACTCTGGAAACACCATATATTTT
v_gene: TRBV28
abundance: -
j_gene: TRBJ1-3
d_gene: -

CDR3aa: CASSPDRGTYNEQFF
CDR3nt: TGTGCCAGCTCCCCCGACAGGGGAACTTACAATGAGCAGTTCTTC
v_gene: TRBV18
abundance: -
j_gene: TRBJ2-1
d_gene: TRBD1

CDR3aa: CASSLAGTGYYGYTF
CDR3nt: TGTGCCAGCAGCTTGGCCGGGACAGGATACTATGGCTACACCTTC
v_gene: TRBV5-6
abundance: -
j_gene: TRBJ1-2
d_gene: TRBD1

CDR3aa: CASSLQGTGELFF
CDR3nt: TGTGCCAGCAGCTTACAGGGGACCGGGGAGCTGTTTTTT
v_gene: TRBV7-3
abundance: -
j_gene: TRBJ2-2
d_gene: -

CDR3aa: CASSVATTNIRGELFF
CDR3nt: TGTGCCAGCAGCGTAGCGACGACCAATATCAGGGGGGAGCTGTTTTTT
v_gene: TRBV9
abundance: -
j_gene: TRBJ2-2
d_gene: -

CDR3aa: CASTFRQGMREKLFF
CDR3nt: TGTGCCAGTACCTTCAGACAGGGGATGAGGGAAAAACTGTTTTTT
v_gene: TRBV19
abundance: -
j_gene: TRBJ1-4
d_gene: TRBD1

CDR3aa: CASSPGLAGDRFF
CDR3nt: TGTGCCAGCAGCCCGGGACTAGCGGGAGACCGGTTCTTC
v_gene: TRBV7-3
abundance: few
j_gene: TRBJ2-1
d_gene: TRBD2

CDR3aa: CASSPTGGRTEAFF
CDR3nt: TGTGCCAGCAGTCCAACAGGGGGCCGCACTGAAGCTTTCTTT
v_gene: TRBV27
abundance: few
j_gene: TRBJ1-1
d_gene: TRBD1

CDR3aa: CSAYLTGAFF
CDR3nt: TGCAGTGCTTATCTGACGGGAGCTTTCTTT
v_gene: TRBV20-1
abundance: -
j_gene: TRBJ1-1
d_gene: -

CDR3aa: CASSLGDRGTPLHF
CDR3nt: TGTGCCAGCAGCTTGGGGGACAGGGGTACACCCCTCCACTTT
v_gene: TRBV5-8
abundance: -
j_gene: TRBJ1-6
d_gene: TRBD1

CDR3aa: CASSVRGLNTGELFF
CDR3nt: TGTGCCAGCAGCGTTAGGGGTTTGAACACCGGGGAGCTGTTTTTT
v_gene: TRBV9
abundance: -
j_gene: TRBJ2-2
d_gene: -

CDR3aa: CASSTKNRVNYEQYF
CDR3nt: TGTGCCAGTAGTACCAAGAACAGGGTGAATTACGAGCAGTACTTC
v_gene: TRBV19
abundance: -
j_gene: TRBJ2-7
d_gene: -

CDR3aa: CASSPQVQETQYF
CDR3nt: TGTGCCAGCAGCCCGCAGGTCCAAGAGACCCAGTACTTC
v_gene: TRBV5-4
abundance: -
j_gene: TRBJ2-5
d_gene: -

CDR3aa: CASSAGRDTGELFF
CDR3nt: TGTGCCAGTAGTGCAGGGAGGGACACCGGGGAGCTGTTTTTT
v_gene: TRBV19
abundance: -
j_gene: TRBJ2-2
d_gene: TRBD2

CDR3aa: CASSSPSGRARETQYF
CDR3nt: TGTGCCAGCAGCTCCCCGAGCGGGAGGGCCCGAGAGACCCAGTACTTC
v_gene: TRBV5-4
abundance: -
j_gene: TRBJ2-5
d_gene: TRBD2

CDR3aa: CASSQINRWIPGETQYF
CDR3nt: TGTGCCAGCAGCCAGATAAACCGGTGGATCCCGGGAGAGACCCAGTACTTC
v_gene: TRBV11-3
abundance: -
j_gene: TRBJ2-5
d_gene: -

CDR3aa: CASTRGGTDTQYF
CDR3nt: TGTGCCAGCACCCGGGGGGGGACAGATACGCAGTATTTT
v_gene: TRBV7-2
abundance: -
j_gene: TRBJ2-3
d_gene: TRBD2

CDR3aa: CSVATSYNEQFF
CDR3nt: TGCAGCGTTGCTACTAGCTACAATGAGCAGTTCTTC
v_gene: TRBV29-1
abundance: -
j_gene: TRBJ2-1
d_gene: -

CDR3aa: CASSIQGLAADTQYF
CDR3nt: TGTGCCAGTAGTATACAGGGGCTTGCAGCAGATACGCAGTATTTT
v_gene: TRBV19
abundance: -
j_gene: TRBJ2-3
d_gene: -

CDR3aa: CSVFVRIMNTEAFF
CDR3nt: TGCAGCGTTTTTGTCAGGATAATGAACACTGAAGCTTTCTTT
v_gene: TRBV29-1
abundance: -
j_gene: TRBJ1-1
d_gene: -

CDR3aa: CASSIPTSGVETQYF
CDR3nt: TGTGCCAGTAGTATACCCACTAGCGGGGTAGAGACCCAGTACTTC
v_gene: TRBV19
abundance: -
j_gene: TRBJ2-5
d_gene: TRBD2

CDR3aa: CASSLAGQGLETQYF
CDR3nt: TGTGCCAGCAGCTTGGCGGGACAGGGGCTAGAGACCCAGTACTTC
v_gene: TRBV5-4
abundance: -
j_gene: TRBJ2-5
d_gene: TRBD1

CDR3aa: CATRGSSRTGELFF
CDR3nt: TGTGCCACCAGAGGTTCTAGTCGTACCGGGGAGCTGTTTTTT
v_gene: TRBV15
abundance: -
j_gene: TRBJ2-2
d_gene: -

CDR3aa: CSVSYRGPNTGELFF
CDR3nt: TGCAGCGTTAGTTACAGGGGACCGAACACCGGGGAGCTGTTTTTT
v_gene: TRBV29-1
abundance: -
j_gene: TRBJ2-2
d_gene: TRBD1

CDR3aa: CASNKAGPDTQYF
CDR3nt: TGTGCCAGCAATAAAGCGGGCCCAGATACGCAGTATTTT
v_gene: TRBV2
abundance: -
j_gene: TRBJ2-3
d_gene: -

CDR3aa: CATMRGLSTDTQYF
CDR3nt: TGTGCCACGATGCGGGGGCTCAGCACAGATACGCAGTATTTT
v_gene: TRBV7-9
abundance: -
j_gene: TRBJ2-3
d_gene: -

CDR3aa: CASSSQPRGNEQFF
CDR3nt: TGTGCCAGCAGCTCCCAACCTAGGGGAAATGAGCAGTTCTTC
v_gene: TRBV9
abundance: -
j_gene: TRBJ2-1
d_gene: -

CDR3aa: CASSLGDRENGYTF
CDR3nt: TGTGCCAGCAGCTTGGGGGACAGGGAAAATGGCTACACCTTC
v_gene: TRBV5-6
abundance: -
j_gene: TRBJ1-2
d_gene: TRBD1

CDR3aa: CASSYSTRDSNYGYTF
CDR3nt: TGTGCCAGCAGTTACTCGACAAGGGACAGCAACTATGGCTACACCTTC
v_gene: TRBV6-5
abundance: -
j_gene: TRBJ1-2
d_gene: TRBD1

CDR3aa: CASSPLGGAAGNTIYF
CDR3nt: TGTGCCAGCAGCCCCCTAGGGGGGGCAGCGGGAAACACCATATATTTT
v_gene: TRBV7-8
abundance: -
j_gene: TRBJ1-3
d_gene: -

CDR3aa: CASSPGQRLAGEWTQYF
CDR3nt: TGTGCCAGCTCACCGGGTCAACGACTAGCGGGGGAATGGACCCAGTACTTC
v_gene: TRBV18
abundance: -
j_gene: TRBJ2-5
d_gene: TRBD2

CDR3aa: CASSPLSRGGLVTDTQYF
CDR3nt: TGTGCCAGCTCACCTCTGTCACGGGGGGGCCTTGTGACAGATACGCAGTATTTT
v_gene: TRBV18
abundance: -
j_gene: TRBJ2-3
d_gene: TRBD2

CDR3aa: CASLRDIGSPLHF
CDR3nt: TGTGCCAGTCTCCGGGACATTGGTTCACCCCTCCACTTT
v_gene: TRBV6-1
abundance: few
j_gene: TRBJ1-6
d_gene: -